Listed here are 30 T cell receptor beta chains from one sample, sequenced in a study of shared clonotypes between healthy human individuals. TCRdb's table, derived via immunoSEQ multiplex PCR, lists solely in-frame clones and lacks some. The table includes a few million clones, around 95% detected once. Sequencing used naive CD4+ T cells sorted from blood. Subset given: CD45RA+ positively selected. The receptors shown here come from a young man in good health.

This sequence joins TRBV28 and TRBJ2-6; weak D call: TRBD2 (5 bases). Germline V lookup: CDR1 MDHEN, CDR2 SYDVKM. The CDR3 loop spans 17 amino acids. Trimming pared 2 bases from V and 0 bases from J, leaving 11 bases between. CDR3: CASSLAGFYSGANVLTF. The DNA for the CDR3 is TGTGCCAGCAGTTTAGCGGGCTTCTACTCTGGGGCCAACGTCCTGACTTTC.

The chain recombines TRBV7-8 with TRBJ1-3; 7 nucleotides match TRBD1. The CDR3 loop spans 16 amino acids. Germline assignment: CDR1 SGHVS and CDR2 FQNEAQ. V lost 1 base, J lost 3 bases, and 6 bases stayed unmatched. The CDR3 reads CASSLDRGLLGNTIYF. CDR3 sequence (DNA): TGTGCCAGCAGCTTAGACAGGGGCCTGCTTGGAAACACCATATATTTT.

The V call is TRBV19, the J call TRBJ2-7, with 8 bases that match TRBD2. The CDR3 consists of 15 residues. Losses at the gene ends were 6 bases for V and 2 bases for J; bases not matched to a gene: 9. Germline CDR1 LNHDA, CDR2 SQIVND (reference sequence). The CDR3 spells CASSPWTSRTYEQYF. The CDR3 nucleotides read TGTGCCAGTAGCCCCTGGACTAGCAGAACCTACGAGCAGTACTTC.

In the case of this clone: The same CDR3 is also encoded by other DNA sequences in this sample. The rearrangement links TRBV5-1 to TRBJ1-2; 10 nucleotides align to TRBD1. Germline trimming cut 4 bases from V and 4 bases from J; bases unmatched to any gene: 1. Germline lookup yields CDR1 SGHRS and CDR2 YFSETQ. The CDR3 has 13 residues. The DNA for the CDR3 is TGCGCCAGCAGCAGGACAGGGGGCTATGGCTACACCTTC. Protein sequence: CASSRTGGYGYTF. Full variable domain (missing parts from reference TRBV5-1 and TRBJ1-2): KAGVTQTPRYLIKTRGQQVTLSCSPISGHRSVSWYQQTPGQGLQFLFEYFSETQRNKGNFPGRFSGRQFSNSRSEMNVSTLELGDSALYLCASSRTGGYGYTFGSGTRLTVV.

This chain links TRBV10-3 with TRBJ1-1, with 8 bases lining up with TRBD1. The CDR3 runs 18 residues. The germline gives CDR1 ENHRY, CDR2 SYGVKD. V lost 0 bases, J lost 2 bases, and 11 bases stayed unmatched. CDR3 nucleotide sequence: TGTGCCATCAGTGAGTCCGCAGTCTTGGGGACAGGCAACACTGAAGCTTTCTTT. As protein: CAISESAVLGTGNTEAFF.

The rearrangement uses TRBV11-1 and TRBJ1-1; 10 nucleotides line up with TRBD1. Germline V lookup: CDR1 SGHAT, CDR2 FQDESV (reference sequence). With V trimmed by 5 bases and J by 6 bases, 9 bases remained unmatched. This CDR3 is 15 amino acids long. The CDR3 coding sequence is TGTGCCAGCAGCCAGGGGGGACAGGGGTTCGCTGAAGCTTTCTTT. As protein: CASSQGGQGFAEAFF.

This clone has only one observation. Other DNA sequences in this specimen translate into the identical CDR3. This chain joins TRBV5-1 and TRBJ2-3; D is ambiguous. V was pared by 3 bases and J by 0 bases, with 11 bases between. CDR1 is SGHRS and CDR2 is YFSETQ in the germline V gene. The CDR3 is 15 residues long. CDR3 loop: CASSWGAGSTDTQYF. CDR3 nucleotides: TGCGCCAGCAGCTGGGGTGCAGGCAGCACAGATACGCAGTATTTT.

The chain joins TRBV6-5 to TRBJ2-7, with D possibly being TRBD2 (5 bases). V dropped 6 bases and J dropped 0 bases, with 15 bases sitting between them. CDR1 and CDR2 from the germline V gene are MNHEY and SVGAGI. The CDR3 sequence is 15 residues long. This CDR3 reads CASSSGARDSYEQYF. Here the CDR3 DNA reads TGTGCCAGCAGCTCCGGTGCGAGGGACTCCTACGAGCAGTACTTC.

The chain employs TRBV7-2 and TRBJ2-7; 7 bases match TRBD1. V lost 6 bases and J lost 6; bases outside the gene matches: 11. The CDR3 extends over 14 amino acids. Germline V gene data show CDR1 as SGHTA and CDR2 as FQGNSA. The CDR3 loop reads CASSYTGEPGEQYF. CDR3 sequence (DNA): TGTGCCAGCAGTTATACAGGGGAGCCCGGCGAGCAGTACTTC.

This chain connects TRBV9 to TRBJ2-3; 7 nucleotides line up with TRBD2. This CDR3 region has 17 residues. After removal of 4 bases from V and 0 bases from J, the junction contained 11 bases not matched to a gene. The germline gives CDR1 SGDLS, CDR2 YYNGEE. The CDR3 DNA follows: TGTGCCAGCAGCCCTCTGGGAAGCGGGATTAGCACAGATACGCAGTATTTT. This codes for CASSPLGSGISTDTQYF.

The CDR3 reads CASSPPVHGHGYTF. CDR3 in DNA: TGTGCCAGCTCACCCCCTGTACACGGGCATGGCTACACCTTC. This chain connects TRBV18 to TRBJ1-2, with D hard to call. Germline CDR1 is KGHSH and CDR2 is LQKENI. This CDR3 is built from 14 residues. The V end lost 3 bases, the J end lost 6 bases, and 14 bases lay between the germline ends.

The CDR3 spells CASSLTLRGGVSHQPQHF. The CDR3 coding sequence is TGTGCCAGCAGCTTAACCCTCAGGGGGGGGGTAAGCCATCAGCCCCAGCATTTT. This chain links TRBV7-8 with TRBJ1-5; 7 bases agree with TRBD1. Germline V lookup: CDR1 SGHVS, CDR2 FQNEAQ. CDR3 length equals 18 residues. Trimming removed 2 bases from V and 5 bases from J; junction bases left unmatched: 15.

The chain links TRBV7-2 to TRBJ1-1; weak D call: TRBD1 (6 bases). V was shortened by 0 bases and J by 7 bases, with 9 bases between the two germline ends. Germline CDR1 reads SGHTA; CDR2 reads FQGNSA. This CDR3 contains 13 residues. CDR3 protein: CASSLARGVEAFF. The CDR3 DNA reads TGTGCCAGCAGCTTAGCTAGGGGGGTTGAAGCTTTCTTT.

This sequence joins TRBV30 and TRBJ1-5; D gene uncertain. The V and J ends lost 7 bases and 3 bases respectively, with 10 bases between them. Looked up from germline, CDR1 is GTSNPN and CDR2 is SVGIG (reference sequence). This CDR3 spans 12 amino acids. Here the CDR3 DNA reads TGTGCCTCTGGACGGGACAATCAGCCCCAGCATTTT. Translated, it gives CASGRDNQPQHF.

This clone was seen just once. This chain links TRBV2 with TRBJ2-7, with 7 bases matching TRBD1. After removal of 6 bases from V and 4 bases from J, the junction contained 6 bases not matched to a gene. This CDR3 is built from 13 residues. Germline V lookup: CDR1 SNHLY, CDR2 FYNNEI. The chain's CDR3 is CASSPGTVYEQYF. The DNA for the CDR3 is TGTGCCAGCAGCCCCGGGACAGTATACGAGCAGTACTTC.

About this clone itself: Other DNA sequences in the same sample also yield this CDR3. The CDR3 here is CASSLERDEKLFF. CDR3 nucleotide sequence: TGTGCCAGCAGCTTAGAGAGGGATGAAAAACTGTTTTTT. The chain recombines TRBV7-2 with TRBJ1-4; no definite D call. This CDR3 is 13 amino acids long. The V end was cut by 1 base, the J end by 6 bases, with 6 bases between. Germline V gene lookup returns CDR1 SGHTA and CDR2 FQGNSA.

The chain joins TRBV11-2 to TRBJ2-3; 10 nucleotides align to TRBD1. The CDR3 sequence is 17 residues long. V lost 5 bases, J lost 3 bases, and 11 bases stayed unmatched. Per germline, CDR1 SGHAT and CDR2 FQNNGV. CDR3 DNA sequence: TGTGCCAGCAGCCGCGCCCGGGACAGGGGATGGACAGATACGCAGTATTTT. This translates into CASSRARDRGWTDTQYF.

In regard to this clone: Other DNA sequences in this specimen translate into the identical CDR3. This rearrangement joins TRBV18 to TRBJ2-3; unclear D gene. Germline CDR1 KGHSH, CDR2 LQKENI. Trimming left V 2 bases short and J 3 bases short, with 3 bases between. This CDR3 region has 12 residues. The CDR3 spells CASSPSTDTQYF. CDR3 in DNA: TGTGCCAGCTCACCATCGACAGATACGCAGTATTTT.

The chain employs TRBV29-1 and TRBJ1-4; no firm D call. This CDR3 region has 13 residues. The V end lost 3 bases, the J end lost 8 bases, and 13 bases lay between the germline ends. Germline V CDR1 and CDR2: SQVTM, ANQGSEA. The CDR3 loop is CSVEEVGREKLFF. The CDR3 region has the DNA TGCAGCGTTGAGGAGGTGGGGAGGGAAAAACTGTTTTTT.

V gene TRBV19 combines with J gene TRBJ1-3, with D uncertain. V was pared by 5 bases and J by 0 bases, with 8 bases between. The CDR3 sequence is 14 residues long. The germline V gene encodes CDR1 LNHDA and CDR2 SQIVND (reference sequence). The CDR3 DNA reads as TGTGCCAGTAGTCCCCTTCACTCTGGAAACACCATATATTTT. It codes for CASSPLHSGNTIYF.

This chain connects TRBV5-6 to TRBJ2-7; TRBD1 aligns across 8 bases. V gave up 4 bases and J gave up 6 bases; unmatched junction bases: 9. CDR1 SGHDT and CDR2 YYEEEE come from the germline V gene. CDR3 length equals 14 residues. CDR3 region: CASSPLDRDGEQYF. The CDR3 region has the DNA TGTGCCAGCAGCCCACTGGACAGGGATGGCGAGCAGTACTTC. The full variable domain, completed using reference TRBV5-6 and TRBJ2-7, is DAGVTQSPTHLIKTRGQQVTLRCSPKSGHDTVSWYQQALGQGPQFIFQYYEEEERQRGNFPDRFSGHQFPNYSSELNVNALLLGDSALYLCASSPLDRDGEQYFGPGTRLTVT.

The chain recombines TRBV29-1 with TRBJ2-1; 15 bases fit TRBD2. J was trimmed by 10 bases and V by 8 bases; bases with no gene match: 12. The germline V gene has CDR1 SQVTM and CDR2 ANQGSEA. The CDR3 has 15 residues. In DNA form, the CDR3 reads TGCAGCCCTGTCCCGGGACTAGCGGGAGGAGGGGAGCAGTTCTTC. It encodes CSPVPGLAGGGEQFF.

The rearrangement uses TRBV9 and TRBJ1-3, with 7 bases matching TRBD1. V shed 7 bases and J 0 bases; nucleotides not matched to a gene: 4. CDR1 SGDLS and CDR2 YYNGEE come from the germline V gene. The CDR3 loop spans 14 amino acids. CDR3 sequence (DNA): TGTGCCAGCGGCCGGGACAGCTCTGGAAACACCATATATTTT. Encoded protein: CASGRDSSGNTIYF.

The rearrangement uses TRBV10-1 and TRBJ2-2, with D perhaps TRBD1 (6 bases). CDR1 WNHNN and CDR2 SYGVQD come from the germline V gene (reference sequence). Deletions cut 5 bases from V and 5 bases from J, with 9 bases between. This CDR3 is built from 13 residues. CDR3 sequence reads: CASSYRDTGELFF. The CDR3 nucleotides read TGCGCCAGCAGTTACAGGGATACCGGGGAGCTGTTTTTT.

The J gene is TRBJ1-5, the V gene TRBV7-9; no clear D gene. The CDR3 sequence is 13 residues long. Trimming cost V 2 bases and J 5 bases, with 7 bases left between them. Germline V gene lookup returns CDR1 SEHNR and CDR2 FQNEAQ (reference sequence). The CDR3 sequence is CASSLKGDQPQHF. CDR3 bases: TGTGCCAGCAGCTTAAAGGGAGATCAGCCCCAGCATTTT.

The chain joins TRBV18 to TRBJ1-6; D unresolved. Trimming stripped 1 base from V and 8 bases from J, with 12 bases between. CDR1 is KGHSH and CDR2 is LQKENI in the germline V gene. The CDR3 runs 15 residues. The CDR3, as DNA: TGTGCCAGCTCACCACGGGTGAAAGAGGATTCACCCCTCCACTTT. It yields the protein CASSPRVKEDSPLHF.

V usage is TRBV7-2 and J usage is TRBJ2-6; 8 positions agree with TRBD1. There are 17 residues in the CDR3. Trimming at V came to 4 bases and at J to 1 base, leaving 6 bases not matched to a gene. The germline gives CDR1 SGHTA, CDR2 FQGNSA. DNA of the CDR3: TGTGCCAGCAGCTCCAGGGGGCCCTCTTCTGGGGCCAACGTCCTGACTTTC. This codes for CASSSRGPSSGANVLTF. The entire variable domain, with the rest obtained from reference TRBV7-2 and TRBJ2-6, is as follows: GAGVSQSPSNKVTEKGKDVELRCDPISGHTALYWYRQSLGQGLEFLIYFQGNSAPDKSGLPSDRFSAERTGGSVSTLTIQRTQQEDSAVYLCASSSRGPSSGANVLTFGAGSRLTVL.

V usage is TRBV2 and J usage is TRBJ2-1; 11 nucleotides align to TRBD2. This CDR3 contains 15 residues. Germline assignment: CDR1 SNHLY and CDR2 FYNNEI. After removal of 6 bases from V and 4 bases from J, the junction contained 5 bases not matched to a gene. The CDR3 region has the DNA TGTGCCAGCAGAGCGGGACTAGCGGTTTACAATGAGCAGTTCTTC. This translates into CASRAGLAVYNEQFF.

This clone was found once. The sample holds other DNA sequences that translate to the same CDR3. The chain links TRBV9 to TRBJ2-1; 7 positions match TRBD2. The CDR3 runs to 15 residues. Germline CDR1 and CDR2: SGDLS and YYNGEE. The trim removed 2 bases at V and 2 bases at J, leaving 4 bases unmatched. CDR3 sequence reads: CASSVGLGPYNEQFF. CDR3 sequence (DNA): TGTGCCAGCAGCGTCGGACTAGGACCCTACAATGAGCAGTTCTTC.

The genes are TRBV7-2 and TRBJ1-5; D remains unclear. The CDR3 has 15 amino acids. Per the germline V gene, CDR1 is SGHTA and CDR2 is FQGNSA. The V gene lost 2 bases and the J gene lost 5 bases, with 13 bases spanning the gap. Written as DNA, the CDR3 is TGTGCCAGCAGCTTACACGCAGAGACTTATCAGCCCCAGCATTTT. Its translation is CASSLHAETYQPQHF.